This is a list of T cell receptor beta chains from one sample in a study of vaccination and CD4 T cells after COVID-19. TCRdb re-analysed the PCR reads in MiXCR, keeping a single row per CDR3 protein. The data show approximately 9,800 distinct CDR3 sequences, with roughly two thirds seen just once and around a quarter held by the top ten. These receptors' antigens are unknown. Source material: CD4+ T cells from blood, cultured in vitro. These receptors were obtained from a human donor who had recovered from COVID-19. Each CDR3 is given without its conserved first and last residue. Each record gives: CDR3 protein, D gene, V gene, clone size, J gene. A D gene is named only where the DNA matches it firmly. The size field is filled for only some rows; it gives once, few, many or a size class.

ASSEVGVGSGANVLT | - | TRBV6-1 | - | TRBJ2-6
ASSPKGYDNQPQH | - | TRBV25-1 | - | TRBJ1-5
ASSSGRGQGSLETQY | TRBD1 | TRBV7-3 | - | TRBJ2-5
AIQRKTSGSLLAYNEQF | TRBD2 | TRBV10-3 | - | TRBJ2-1
ASSKGGNQPQH | - | TRBV21-1 | few | TRBJ1-5
ASDRDRSYEQY | - | TRBV6-1 | - | TRBJ2-7
ASSSTGGTGRRNTEAF | TRBD1 | TRBV6-2/TRBV6-3 | - | TRBJ1-1
ASSLSSGASYEQY | TRBD2 | TRBV7-3 | - | TRBJ2-7
SANPTGGNYGYT | TRBD1 | TRBV20-1 | - | TRBJ1-2
ASTPTSVGSYEQY | - | TRBV6-1 | - | TRBJ2-7
SALLSKLSDTQY | - | TRBV20-1 | - | TRBJ2-3
ASSYLRDSGQPQH | TRBD1 | TRBV7-8 | few | TRBJ1-5
ASQTVYSNQPQH | - | TRBV6-1 | - | TRBJ1-5
ASSFRQRKYEQY | - | TRBV5-8 | - | TRBJ2-7
ASRNQDSMNTEAF | - | TRBV12-3/TRBV12-4 | - | TRBJ1-1
ASSQEGHPGETQY | - | TRBV4-1 | - | TRBJ2-5
ASSTRPDTGELF | - | TRBV11-3 | - | TRBJ2-2
ASSPFGVGTQY | - | TRBV7-8 | - | TRBJ2-3
ASSEAGGNQPQH | - | TRBV2 | few | TRBJ1-5
ASSQNTGELF | - | TRBV5-4 | - | TRBJ2-2
ASSLSMTANTGELF | - | TRBV28 | - | TRBJ2-2
SARGTGGRYGYT | TRBD1 | TRBV20-1 | - | TRBJ1-2
ASSSGQGAVQPQH | TRBD1 | TRBV28 | - | TRBJ1-5
ASSFFVGEQY | - | TRBV21-1 | few | TRBJ2-7
ASRPRGRTGELF | - | TRBV19 | once | TRBJ2-2
ASSTGTSGFYTQY | TRBD2 | TRBV12-3/TRBV12-4 | - | TRBJ2-3
ASRKGLAGGDEQF | TRBD2 | TRBV2 | - | TRBJ2-1
ASSAPHRGRHLYEQY | - | TRBV6-1 | few | TRBJ2-7